These 22 T cell receptor beta chains share one sample of origin, sequenced in a study of beta chain features in type 1 diabetes (dated by TCRdb to the late 2010s). Library preparation was by the immunoSEQ multiplex PCR assay. The entire amount of isolated RNA was reverse transcribed using the High Capacity cDNA Reverse Transcription Kit, so the sequenced TCRB transcripts were expressed ones. The immuneACCESS repertoire file appears here via TCRdb, limited to in-frame rearrangements. These files lack a portion of the clones; in checked studies, under half of the deficit traces to unresolved V genes, and the cause of the others is not known. Counted in this sample were hundreds of thousands of clones; more than 65% of them appeared once. 0.053% of the sample is in the top ten clones. The specimen was naive CD4+ T cells from blood. This specimen's cell subset or site label, per the study, means: true naive CD4+ T cells. These receptors came from a man in his thirties or forties in good health.

The chain uses TRBV4-3 and TRBJ2-3, with D unresolved. CDR1 and CDR2 (germline): LGHNA, YSLEER. The CDR3 length is 13 residues. The V gene lost 4 bases and the J gene lost 4 bases, with 9 bases spanning the gap. This chain's CDR3 is CASSRKGSDTQYF. As DNA, the CDR3 is TGCGCCAGCAGCCGCAAAGGGTCAGATACGCAGTATTTT.

The chain links TRBV7-9 to TRBJ2-1; 8 bases line up with TRBD2. With 5 bases clipped from V and 3 bases from J, the junction kept 6 bases outside the gene matches. There are 15 residues in the CDR3. The germline CDR1 and CDR2 sequences are SEHNR and FQNEAQ (reference sequence). CDR3 sequence: CASSPTSGLYNEQFF. The CDR3 region has the DNA TGTGCCAGCAGCCCTACTAGCGGTCTCTACAATGAGCAGTTCTTC.

The V and J genes are TRBV7-2 and TRBJ2-3; TRBD1 matches 9 bases. The V segment lost 5 bases and the J segment 5 bases; nucleotides outside the gene matches: 2. The CDR3 extends over 13 amino acids. Per the germline V gene, CDR1 is SGHTA and CDR2 is FQGNSA. The CDR3 region is CASSGQGIDTQYF. Written as DNA, the CDR3 is TGTGCCAGCAGCGGACAGGGGATAGATACGCAGTATTTT.

On this clone: The sample contains more than one DNA sequence encoding this CDR3. V and J are TRBV7-2 and TRBJ2-7, with D maybe TRBD1 (5 bases). The CDR3 spans 14 residues. The V gene's germline CDR1 is SGHTA and CDR2 FQGNSA. The V end was cut by 0 bases, the J end by 3 bases, with 9 bases between. Here the CDR3 DNA reads TGTGCCAGCAGCTTAGCAGGGCAGGGCTACGAGCAGTACTTC. Translation: CASSLAGQGYEQYF.

The chain employs TRBV28 and TRBJ2-5, with D perhaps TRBD2 (5 bases). Germline CDR1 reads MDHEN; CDR2 reads SYDVKM. CDR3 length: 11 residues. The V and J ends lost 8 bases and 2 bases respectively, with 6 bases between them. The CDR3, as DNA: TGTGCCAGCGGACTTCAAGAGACCCAGTACTTC. Translating it yields CASGLQETQYF.

The gene calls are TRBV4-1 and TRBJ2-7, with D maybe TRBD1 (5 bases). The V and J ends lost 0 bases and 2 bases respectively, with 11 bases between them. Per the germline V gene, CDR1 is MGHRA and CDR2 is YSYEKL. The CDR3 runs 15 residues. The chain's CDR3 is CASSQDQQVPYEQYF. The CDR3 DNA reads TGCGCCAGCAGCCAAGATCAACAGGTACCCTACGAGCAGTACTTC.

This clone was detected only a few times. J is TRBJ2-7 and V is TRBV29-1; D remains unclear. The V gene lost 3 bases and the J gene lost 4 bases, with 10 bases spanning the gap. In germline, CDR1 is SQVTM, CDR2 ANQGSEA. The CDR3 runs 12 residues. The CDR3 DNA reads TGCAGCGTTGAGGGTACTGATTACGAGCAGTACTTC. This codes for CSVEGTDYEQYF.

This clone was seen only once. The rearrangement links TRBV5-1 to TRBJ1-4; a weak D match, TRBD1 (5 bases). Germline V gene data show CDR1 as SGHRS and CDR2 as YFSETQ. V gave up 4 bases and J gave up 0 bases, with 13 bases separating them. The CDR3 covers 16 residues. DNA for the CDR3: TGCGCCAGCAGCCAAAGACAGCTCGCAACTAATGAAAAACTGTTTTTT. Protein: CASSQRQLATNEKLFF.

This clone was seen more than once but under ten times. This chain connects TRBV9 to TRBJ2-1, with TRBD2 matching over 9 bases. Germline CDR1 SGDLS, CDR2 YYNGEE. V shed 0 bases and J 3 bases; nucleotides not matched to a gene: 1. This CDR3 has 15 amino acids. The CDR3 bases are TGTGCCAGCAGCGTAGTTAGCGGGAGCTACAATGAGCAGTTCTTC. Encoded protein: CASSVVSGSYNEQFF.

This chain uses TRBV28 with TRBJ2-7; 7 nucleotides line up with TRBD1. The J segment lost 3 bases and the V segment lost 6 bases, leaving 8 bases of the junction unmatched. The V gene's germline CDR1 is MDHEN and CDR2 SYDVKM. The CDR3 is 14 residues long. CDR3 in amino acids: CASSRQGRLYEQYF. CDR3 DNA sequence: TGTGCCAGCAGCCGACAGGGTCGGCTCTACGAGCAGTACTTC.

This sequence joins TRBV9 and TRBJ2-5; 7 bases are shared with TRBD2. V dropped 4 bases and J dropped 0; count of bases not matched to a gene: 3. The CDR3 has 14 residues. CDR1 SGDLS and CDR2 YYNGEE come from the germline V gene. CDR3 residues: CASSTRGNQETQYF. The CDR3 bases are TGTGCCAGCAGCACGCGGGGGAACCAAGAGACCCAGTACTTC.

The rearrangement uses TRBV19 and TRBJ2-5; a weak D match, TRBD1 (6 bases). Germline CDR1 LNHDA, CDR2 SQIVND (reference sequence). The V end was cut by 5 bases, the J end by 2 bases, with 9 bases between. The CDR3 extends over 13 amino acids. The DNA of the CDR3 is TGTGCCAGTAGTTCACAGGGACAAGAGACCCAGTACTTC. It is translated as CASSSQGQETQYF. Combining the CDR3 with reference TRBV19 and TRBJ2-5 gives the whole variable domain DGGITQSPKYLFRKEGQNVTLSCEQNLNHDAMYWYRQDPGQGLRLIYYSQIVNDFQKGDIAEGYSVSREKKESFPLTVTSAQKNPTAFYLCASSSQGQETQYFGPGTRLLVL.

As for this clone: The same CDR3 also results from other DNA sequences found in this sample. This sequence joins TRBV9 and TRBJ2-5, with a tentative D call TRBD1 (5 bases). The CDR3 has 14 residues. CDR1 is SGDLS, CDR2 YYNGEE, per germline. The V end was cut by 0 bases, the J end by 4 bases, with 10 bases between. The chain's CDR3 is CASSVDSGRETQYF. The CDR3 nucleotides are TGTGCCAGCAGCGTAGATTCAGGGCGAGAGACCCAGTACTTC.

The chain joins TRBV6-5 to TRBJ2-3, with 8 bases that match TRBD1. The trim removed 5 bases at V and 3 bases at J, leaving 1 base unmatched. The germline V gene encodes CDR1 MNHEY and CDR2 SVGAGI. The CDR3 covers 13 residues. CDR3 DNA: TGTGCCAGCAGTAGGACAGGGACAGATACGCAGTATTTT. Its protein product is CASSRTGTDTQYF.

With respect to this clone: At the DNA level, this CDR3 is encoded by other sequences in the same sample as well. The chain recombines TRBV29-1 with TRBJ2-1; TRBD1 might be the D (5 bases). V lost 1 base and J lost 5, with 9 bases in between. The germline V gene encodes CDR1 SQVTM and CDR2 ANQGSEA. The CDR3 loop spans 13 amino acids. CDR3 amino acids: CSVEGRAHNEQFF. In DNA, the CDR3 is TGCAGCGTTGAAGGCAGGGCCCACAATGAGCAGTTCTTC.

J is TRBJ2-2 and V is TRBV15, with 8 bases lining up with TRBD1. The CDR3 has 15 amino acids. The V gene's germline CDR1 is LNHNV and CDR2 YYDKDF (reference sequence). Unmatched junction bases numbered 6, after V lost 3 bases and J lost 6 bases. CDR3 sequence (DNA): TGTGCCACCAGCAGGATGACAGGGGCGGCCGGGGAGCTGTTTTTT. This gives the protein CATSRMTGAAGELFF.

This chain links TRBV19 with TRBJ2-3, with TRBD2 matching 8 bases. CDR3 size: 15 residues. After removal of 7 bases from V and 2 bases from J, the junction contained 8 bases not matched to a gene. Germline CDR1 LNHDA, CDR2 SQIVND (reference sequence). The DNA for the CDR3 is TGTGCCAGTACCCTGACTAGCGCGTCCACAGATACGCAGTATTTT. Translation gives CASTLTSASTDTQYF.

The rearrangement joins TRBV20-1 to TRBJ2-5; D ambiguous. Trimming cost V 7 bases and J 4 bases, with 7 bases left between them. Germline CDR1 is DFQATT and CDR2 is SNEGSKA (reference sequence). The CDR3 totals 10 residues. The CDR3 nucleotides are TGCAGTGTCAGAGGAGAGACCCAGTACTTC. Protein product: CSVRGETQYF.

The chain couples TRBV4-3 to TRBJ2-1; 9 nucleotides align to TRBD2. The CDR3 totals 17 residues. Germline CDR1 and CDR2: LGHNA and YSLEER. The V and J ends lost 4 bases and 8 bases, in that order; junction bases with no gene match: 15. CDR3 bases: TGCGCCAGCAGCCCTAGCCAAGGGCTAGCGGGAATCGATGAGCAGTTCTTC. It codes for CASSPSQGLAGIDEQFF.

This clone was counted a single time. Other DNA sequences in this specimen translate into the identical CDR3. The V gene is TRBV5-6, the J gene TRBJ2-7; D uncertain. The CDR3 totals 12 residues. V was clipped by 1 base and J by 1 base, with 3 bases between them. Germline values: CDR1 SGHDT, CDR2 YYEEEE. In DNA, the CDR3 is TGTGCCAGCAGCTTGTCTTCCTACGAGCAGTACTTC. This encodes CASSLSSYEQYF.

This clone was counted once. V gene TRBV23-1 combines with J gene TRBJ2-2; no reliable D call. TRBV23-1 is an open reading frame, and its role is uncertain. This CDR3 has 11 residues. Trimming took off 3 bases at V and 9 bases at J, with 5 bases between the two ends. CDR3 residues: CASSQLWELFF. CDR3 bases: TGCGCCAGCAGTCAGCTCTGGGAGCTGTTTTTT.

CDR3 loop: CASSKTGRTTSNEQFF. The CDR3 nucleotides read TGTGCCAGCAGCAAGACAGGGAGAACTACTTCCAATGAGCAGTTCTTC. The chain is built from TRBV7-9 and TRBJ2-1; TRBD1 agrees at 7 bases. CDR3 size: 16 residues. Germline CDR1 SEHNR, CDR2 FQNEAQ (reference sequence). V shed 5 bases, J shed 6 bases, and the junction held 13 bases outside the gene matches. The full variable domain, in which reference TRBV7-9 and TRBJ2-1 provide the parts outside the CDR3, is DTGVSQNPRHKITKRGQNVTFRCDPISEHNRLYWYRQTLGQGPEFLTYFQNEAQLEKSRLLSDRFSAERPKGSFSTLEIQRTEQGDSAMYLCASSKTGRTTSNEQFFGPGTRLTVL.